The 13 T cell receptor beta chains below all came from one sample that was sequenced in a study of monozygotic twins with inflammatory bowel disease. From its re-call of the 5' RACE reads, TCRdb lists each CDR3 protein once, without DNA. The sample data list 300,000 to 400,000 distinct CDR3 sequences. Source material: blood. The origin of the receptors is a human donor with ulcerative colitis or Crohn's disease, or a healthy co-twin of an affected twin (not recorded which).

The J gene is TRBJ2-5, the V gene TRBV14. The CDR3 totals 15 residues. CDR1 and CDR2 (germline): SGHDN, FVKESK. The CDR3 region is CASSQDGRVGETQYF.

This chain uses TRBV12-3 or TRBV12-4 with TRBJ1-1; TCRdb outputs TRBD1, but without DNA this stays unchecked. The CDR3 covers 15 residues. CDR3: CASSQFGQGNTEAFF.

The CDR3 sequence is CASSPFEGYNEQFF. This chain uses TRBV28 with TRBJ2-1; TCRdb names TRBD1, which stays unverified in the absence of DNA. Germline lookup yields CDR1 MDHEN and CDR2 SYDVKM. This CDR3 contains 14 residues.

The J gene is TRBJ2-1, the V gene TRBV28; TCRdb's assignment of TRBD1 cannot be checked, as there is no DNA. Germline CDR1 is MDHEN and CDR2 is SYDVKM. CDR3 length: 20 residues. CDR3 sequence reads: CASSLPSIRTGRSSYNEQFF.

The chain is built from TRBV29-1 and TRBJ2-7; absent DNA, TCRdb's TRBD1 call cannot be checked. From germline, CDR1 is SQVTM and CDR2 ANQGSEA. This CDR3 contains 13 residues. The CDR3 is CSVDGTGNYEQYF.

The chain has TRBV11-1 and TRBJ2-2. CDR1 and CDR2 (germline): SGHAT, FQDESV (reference sequence). CDR3 length equals 14 residues. CDR3 protein: CASSKQPNTGELFF.

The chain carries TRBV5-6 and TRBJ2-6. Germline CDR1 reads SGHDT; CDR2 reads YYEEEE. The CDR3 is made up of 17 amino acids. CDR3 in amino acids: CASSLAGTPPGANVLTF.

Here the CDR3 reads CALGDSNQPQHF. The chain employs TRBV19 and TRBJ1-5; TCRdb returns TRBD1, unconfirmable since there is no DNA. The CDR3 length is 12 residues. The germline CDR1 and CDR2 sequences are LNHDA and SQIVND (reference sequence).

The chain links TRBV6-2 or TRBV6-3 to TRBJ1-1; TCRdb proposes TRBD1, but this gene call is untestable without DNA. This CDR3 is built from 15 residues. Germline CDR1 reads MNHEY; CDR2 reads SVGEGT. The CDR3 spells CASRRQGSSNTEAFF.

V usage is TRBV7-2 and J usage is TRBJ1-6. The germline V gene encodes CDR1 SGHTA and CDR2 FQGNSA. The length of the CDR3 is 17 residues. The CDR3 reads CASSLIRARGDNSPLHF.

The V and J genes are TRBV5-5 and TRBJ1-5; there is no DNA to check the TCRdb D call of TRBD1. The CDR3 loop spans 16 amino acids. Germline V gene sequence: CDR1 SGHKS, CDR2 YYEKEE (reference sequence). The CDR3 spells CASRERAGDSNQPQHF.

The rearrangement links TRBV11-3 to TRBJ2-7; the TCRdb D gene call, TRBD1, has no DNA to confirm it. The germline CDR1 and CDR2 sequences are SGHNT and YENEEA. The CDR3 sequence is 13 residues long. The CDR3 loop is CASSFRGEHEQYF. The full variable domain, rest sourced from reference TRBV11-3 and TRBJ2-7, is EAGVVQSPRYKIIEKKQPVAFWCNPISGHNTLYWYLQNLGQGPELLIRYENEEAVDDSQLPKDRFSAERLKGVDSTLKIQPAELGDSAVYLCASSFRGEHEQYFGPGTRLTVT.

The chain carries TRBV4-3 and TRBJ2-7; TCRdb outputs TRBD1, but without DNA this stays unchecked. This CDR3 comprises 15 residues. Germline V gene data show CDR1 as LGHNA and CDR2 as YSLEER. CDR3: CASSQEYPGVYEQYF.